The 31 T cell receptor beta chains given below trace back to one sample, sequenced in a study of shared clonotypes between healthy human individuals. The repertoire was sequenced with immunoSEQ multiplex PCR; TCRdb's copy has only in-frame clones and lacks some. The data hold approximately 2.5 million clones, with under 95% observed a single time. Specimen: naive CD4+ T cells from PBMCs. Noted subset: CD45RA+ positively selected. Source of these receptors: a man younger than 35 in good health. Some clones in this sample may be carry-over from other donors' samples.

About this clone itself: Other DNA sequences in the sample encode the same CDR3. The rearrangement joins TRBV27 to TRBJ2-2, with unresolved D. The CDR3 is made up of 11 amino acids. Per germline, CDR1 MNHEY and CDR2 SMNVEV (reference sequence). Trimming shortened V by 1 base and J by 7 bases, and 1 base separated the two germline ends. CDR3 sequence reads: CASSLYGELFF. The CDR3 DNA follows: TGTGCCAGCAGTTTATACGGGGAGCTGTTTTTT.

This chain connects TRBV5-5 to TRBJ2-7; D gene uncertain. The germline V gene has CDR1 SGHKS and CDR2 YYEKEE (reference sequence). The CDR3 runs 15 residues. The V gene lost 0 bases and the J gene lost 4 bases, with 14 bases spanning the gap. Written as DNA, the CDR3 is TGTGCCAGCAGCTTGGCGGCAACCTACAATTACGAGCAGTACTTC. Its protein product is CASSLAATYNYEQYF.

This chain uses TRBV5-5 with TRBJ2-5; D tentatively fits TRBD1 or TRBD2 (5 bases each). Germline values: CDR1 SGHKS, CDR2 YYEKEE (reference sequence). The CDR3 has 13 residues. Trimming pared 6 bases from V and 5 bases from J, leaving 14 bases between. For the CDR3, the DNA is TGTGCCAGCACAGTGGGGGTCCAGGAGACCCAGTACTTC. Amino acid sequence: CASTVGVQETQYF.

This clone occurred once. The genes are TRBV9 and TRBJ2-5; possibly TRBD1 or TRBD2 for D (5 bases each). Germline V CDR1 and CDR2: SGDLS, YYNGEE. V was clipped by 2 bases and J by 2 bases, with 13 bases between them. CDR3 length: 15 amino acids. The CDR3 protein is CASSVRDGRQETQYF. CDR3 in DNA: TGTGCCAGCAGCGTGAGGGACGGCCGTCAAGAGACCCAGTACTTC.

The V call is TRBV5-4, the J call TRBJ2-3; D gene unclear. CDR3 length equals 16 residues. Per germline, CDR1 SGHNT and CDR2 YYREEE (reference sequence). Trimming cost V 4 bases and J 2 bases, with 17 bases left between them. The CDR3 spells CASSSLERKYTDTQYF. The DNA for the CDR3 is TGTGCCAGCAGCAGCCTAGAAAGGAAATACACAGATACGCAGTATTTT.

The gene calls are TRBV27 and TRBJ1-6; unclear D gene. The germline V gene has CDR1 MNHEY and CDR2 SMNVEV (reference sequence). Trimming took off 5 bases at V and 9 bases at J, with 20 bases between the two ends. This CDR3 contains 16 residues. DNA of the CDR3: TGTGCCAGCAGTATCGCTCCCAGGAAGGATTTTTCACCCCTCCACTTT. Its protein is CASSIAPRKDFSPLHF.

In nucleotides, the CDR3 is TGTGCCAGCAGAGAAAAAGGCCATAACACCGGGGAGCTGTTTTTT. Translating it yields CASREKGHNTGELFF. V gene TRBV6-1 combines with J gene TRBJ2-2, with D hard to call. This CDR3 has 15 residues. The V gene lost 6 bases and the J gene lost 2 bases, with 13 bases spanning the gap. From germline, CDR1 is MNHNS and CDR2 SASEGT.

This clone was recorded once. This chain uses TRBV7-3 with TRBJ2-1; D ambiguous. This CDR3 region has 13 residues. Looked up from germline, CDR1 is SGHTA and CDR2 is FQGTGA. V was pared by 1 base and J by 9 bases, with 10 bases between. This CDR3 is CASSLMPLSEQFF. CDR3 DNA: TGTGCCAGCAGCTTAATGCCGTTGAGTGAGCAGTTCTTC. Full variable domain (rest looked up from reference TRBV7-3 and TRBJ2-1): GAGVSQTPSNKVTEKGKYVELRCDPISGHTALYWYRQSLGQGPEFLIYFQGTGAADDSGLPNDRFFAVRPEGSVSTLKIQRTERGDSAVYLCASSLMPLSEQFFGPGTRLTVL.

This chain joins TRBV9 and TRBJ1-3, with D tentatively TRBD1 (5 bases). The CDR3 sequence is 16 residues long. The V and J ends lost 0 bases and 2 bases respectively, with 12 bases between them. Germline V gives CDR1 SGDLS, CDR2 YYNGEE. CDR3 nucleotides: TGTGCCAGCAGCGTAGCTCAACAGGCTACTGGAAACACCATATATTTT. Amino acids: CASSVAQQATGNTIYF.

The rearrangement joins TRBV28 to TRBJ2-1; either TRBD1 or TRBD2 may supply D (5 bases each). Germline lookup yields CDR1 MDHEN and CDR2 SYDVKM. The V gene lost 5 bases and the J gene lost 7 bases, with 18 bases spanning the gap. The CDR3 is made up of 15 amino acids. The CDR3: CASSVQAPGANEQFF. CDR3 in DNA: TGTGCCAGCAGTGTCCAAGCCCCCGGGGCGAATGAGCAGTTCTTC.

The count of this clone is one. The rearrangement joins TRBV4-1 to TRBJ2-3; 9 bases align to TRBD2. The CDR3 is 16 amino acids. V was clipped by 2 bases and J by 0 bases; unmatched bases: 3. Germline V gene lookup returns CDR1 MGHRA and CDR2 YSYEKL. The chain's CDR3 is CASSQLTSGSTDTQYF. For the CDR3, the DNA is TGCGCCAGCAGCCAATTAACTAGCGGGAGCACAGATACGCAGTATTTT.

This chain joins TRBV7-2 and TRBJ2-7; D uncertain. This CDR3 comprises 12 residues. Trimming shortened V by 5 bases and J by 3 bases, and 8 bases separated the two germline ends. CDR1 is SGHTA and CDR2 is FQGNSA in the germline V gene. The CDR3 reads CASSEFRYEQYF. DNA for the CDR3: TGTGCCAGCAGCGAATTTCGCTACGAGCAGTACTTC.

The V call is TRBV5-4, the J call TRBJ2-5; a weak D match, TRBD2 (6 bases). V was pared by 3 bases and J by 5 bases, with 14 bases between. The CDR3 runs to 14 residues. Germline loops: CDR1 SGHNT, CDR2 YYREEE (reference sequence). CDR3 residues: CASSSPTAGETQYF. CDR3 in DNA: TGTGCCAGCAGCTCACCTACGGCGGGGGAGACCCAGTACTTC.

The V gene is TRBV28, the J gene TRBJ2-1; tentatively, D is TRBD1 or TRBD2 (5 bases each). CDR1 and CDR2 from the germline V gene are MDHEN and SYDVKM. The length of the CDR3 is 15 residues. V was shortened by 5 bases and J by 9 bases, with 20 bases between the two germline ends. The CDR3 is CASSTIRGLQIEQFF. The CDR3 nucleotides read TGTGCCAGCAGTACCATACGGGGCCTCCAAATTGAGCAGTTCTTC. The full variable domain, its missing parts supplied by reference TRBV28 and TRBJ2-1, is DVKVTQSSRYLVKRTGEKVFLECVQDMDHENMFWYRQDPGLGLRLIYFSYDVKMKEKGDIPEGYSVSREKKERFSLILESASTNQTSMYLCASSTIRGLQIEQFFGPGTRLTVL.

This chain links TRBV2 with TRBJ1-1, with D possibly being TRBD1 (5 bases). Between the trimmed V and J ends, which lost 1 base and 6 bases, there was a span of 12 bases. The CDR3 runs 14 residues. The germline CDR1 and CDR2 sequences are SNHLY and FYNNEI. CDR3 loop: CASSEDGGWPEAFF. Written as DNA, the CDR3 is TGTGCCAGCAGTGAAGATGGGGGTTGGCCTGAAGCTTTCTTT. Combining the CDR3 with reference TRBV2 and TRBJ1-1 gives the whole variable domain EPEVTQTPSHQVTQMGQEVILRCVPISNHLYFYWYRQILGQKVEFLVSFYNNEISEKSEIFDDQFSVERPDGSNFTLKIRSTKLEDSAMYFCASSEDGGWPEAFFGQGTRLTVV.

This rearrangement joins TRBV6-1 to TRBJ2-7, with TRBD1 matching over 7 bases. The germline V gene has CDR1 MNHNS and CDR2 SASEGT. Trimming at V came to 4 bases and at J to 0 bases, leaving 3 bases not matched to a gene. This CDR3 has 14 amino acids. CDR3 bases: TGTGCCAGCAGTGGACAGGGACCCTCCTACGAGCAGTACTTC. It translates to CASSGQGPSYEQYF.

DNA for the CDR3: TGTGCCAGCAGCTTGGAGGGGACAGGGGGCGCCGAGACCCAGTACTTC. Translation gives CASSLEGTGGAETQYF. The chain has TRBV5-4 and TRBJ2-5; 12 bases fit TRBD1. After removal of 0 bases from V and 5 bases from J, the junction contained 5 bases not matched to a gene. The CDR3 is made up of 16 amino acids. The germline V gene has CDR1 SGHNT and CDR2 YYREEE (reference sequence).

The V and J genes are TRBV28 and TRBJ1-5; the D is unclear. CDR3 length: 12 residues. Germline V gene lookup returns CDR1 MDHEN and CDR2 SYDVKM. Trimming stripped 9 bases from V and 6 bases from J, with 12 bases between. The chain's CDR3 is CASQRVFQPQHF. Here the CDR3 DNA reads TGTGCCAGTCAGAGGGTATTTCAGCCCCAGCATTTT. The whole variable domain, filled in from reference TRBV28 and TRBJ1-5, reads DVKVTQSSRYLVKRTGEKVFLECVQDMDHENMFWYRQDPGLGLRLIYFSYDVKMKEKGDIPEGYSVSREKKERFSLILESASTNQTSMYLCASQRVFQPQHFGDGTRLSIL.

The V gene is TRBV4-2, the J gene TRBJ2-7, with D possibly called TRBD1 or TRBD2 (6 bases each). V was shortened by 4 bases and J by 4 bases, with 20 bases between the two germline ends. Germline V gene sequence: CDR1 LGHNA, CDR2 YNFKEQ. This CDR3 has 16 amino acids. The CDR3 DNA reads as TGTGCCAGCAGCCCAACGATGCAGGGGAGGCCTTACGAGCAGTACTTC. Its protein product is CASSPTMQGRPYEQYF.

The V call is TRBV18, the J call TRBJ2-1; 11 nucleotides match TRBD2. The CDR3 has 18 amino acids. The V and J ends lost 1 base and 6 bases, in that order; junction bases with no gene match: 11. Germline loops: CDR1 KGHSH, CDR2 LQKENI. The CDR3 DNA follows: TGTGCCAGCTCACCACTACCCGGGACTAGCGGTAGTGGCAATGAGCAGTTCTTC. It specifies CASSPLPGTSGSGNEQFF.

The chain carries TRBV20-1 and TRBJ2-3; D is undetermined. V shed 7 bases and J shed 5 bases, with 7 bases lying between them. Germline lookup yields CDR1 DFQATT and CDR2 SNEGSKA (reference sequence). This CDR3 contains 10 residues. CDR3 coding DNA: TGCAGTGGAGCGCTAGATACGCAGTATTTT. Protein product: CSGALDTQYF.

This sequence joins TRBV7-6 and TRBJ2-7; D remains unclear. V was clipped by 2 bases and J by 2 bases, with 7 bases between them. CDR1 is SGHVS, CDR2 FNYEAQ, per germline. This CDR3 has 13 residues. As DNA, the CDR3 is TGTGCCAGCAGCTTATATAGGGCCTACGAGCAGTACTTC. Translated: CASSLYRAYEQYF.

V is TRBV20-1 and J is TRBJ2-2; 7 bases line up with TRBD2. Germline V gene lookup returns CDR1 DFQATT and CDR2 SNEGSKA (reference sequence). J gave up 11 bases and V 1 base, and 1 base lay outside the gene matches. The CDR3 has 11 residues. The CDR3 protein is CSARGLAELFF. As DNA, the CDR3 is TGCAGTGCTAGAGGACTAGCTGAGCTGTTTTTT.

This clone appeared a single time. The V and J genes are TRBV5-1 and TRBJ1-3; perhaps TRBD1 as D (5 bases). V lost 1 base and J lost 0, with 11 bases in between. Germline assignment: CDR1 SGHRS and CDR2 YFSETQ. This CDR3 comprises 16 residues. CDR3 in amino acids: CASSLTGAISGNTIYF. In nucleotides, the CDR3 is TGCGCCAGCAGCTTGACCGGGGCAATCTCTGGAAACACCATATATTTT.

The CDR3 here is CATSASTDTQYF. CDR3 bases: TGTGCCACCAGCGCTAGCACAGATACGCAGTATTTT. This chain uses TRBV15 with TRBJ2-3; D uncertain. This CDR3 region has 12 residues. CDR1 LNHNV and CDR2 YYDKDF come from the germline V gene (reference sequence). V was clipped by 5 bases and J by 0 bases, with 3 bases between them.

This chain joins TRBV15 and TRBJ1-1; 7 bases match TRBD1. Germline CDR1 reads LNHNV; CDR2 reads YYDKDF (reference sequence). V dropped 0 bases and J dropped 8; count of bases not matched to a gene: 6. The CDR3 runs 14 residues. The CDR3 nucleotides read TGTGCCACCAGCAGAGATCGAACAGGGGAAGAAGCTTTCTTT. Residues: CATSRDRTGEEAFF.

CDR3 sequence reads: CASRPAGGPGTGELFF. In nucleotides, the CDR3 is TGCGCCAGCCGCCCCGCCGGGGGGCCCGGCACCGGGGAGCTGTTTTTT. The chain uses TRBV5-1 and TRBJ2-2; D might be TRBD2 (7 bases). V gave up 7 bases and J gave up 4 bases, with 20 bases separating them. Germline CDR1 is SGHRS and CDR2 is YFSETQ. CDR3 length equals 16 residues.

The V call is TRBV6-1, the J call TRBJ2-3; 8 bases map to TRBD2. The CDR3 runs to 15 residues. J was trimmed by 0 bases and V by 6 bases; bases with no gene match: 5. Per the germline V gene, CDR1 is MNHNS and CDR2 is SASEGT. CDR3 DNA: TGTGCCAGCAGAAACGGCGGGAGGAGCACAGATACGCAGTATTTT. Protein sequence: CASRNGGRSTDTQYF.

V gene TRBV5-1 combines with J gene TRBJ1-1; 8 nucleotides agree with TRBD1. CDR3 size: 15 residues. Looked up from germline, CDR1 is SGHRS and CDR2 is YFSETQ. The ends lost 4 bases at V and 1 base at J; junction bases unmatched: 6. The CDR3 region is CASSDQGAPNTEAFF. The CDR3 nucleotides are TGCGCCAGCAGCGATCAGGGGGCCCCGAACACTGAAGCTTTCTTT.

The rearrangement joins TRBV19 to TRBJ2-7; D is ambiguous. Germline V gene data show CDR1 as LNHDA and CDR2 as SQIVND (reference sequence). V was trimmed by 4 bases and J by 4 bases, leaving 17 bases between them. The CDR3 has 15 residues. CDR3 nucleotides: TGTGCCAGTAGTACGGCGGACGCATCGCTTTACGAGCAGTACTTC. Translating gives CASSTADASLYEQYF.

As for this clone: This CDR3 is also generated by other DNA sequences in the sample. The chain carries TRBV7-3 and TRBJ2-7, with 9 nucleotides matching TRBD2. CDR3 size: 15 residues. J gave up 1 base and V 3 bases, and 4 bases lay outside the gene matches. CDR1 and CDR2 from the germline V gene are SGHTA and FQGTGA. In DNA form, the CDR3 reads TGTGCCAGCAGCTTGGGGCTAGCGGGATCCTACGAGCAGTACTTC. Its translation is CASSLGLAGSYEQYF.